The sequence of this T cell receptor (beta chain) was determined in a study of vaccination and CD4 T cells after COVID-19. Turning to the study itself: Each participant was administered two doses of a vaccine, which was either BNT162b2 or mRNA-1273. It was a median around 100 days after diagnosis, with a range of 35 to 161, that post-COVID samples were drawn. Overlapping peptides covering the spike proteins of SARS-CoV-2, HCoV-NL63, HCoV-OC43 and HCoV-229E were added to stimulate cells.

V lost 5 bases, J lost 5 bases, and 9 bases lay in between. The germline V gene encodes CDR1 GTSNPN and CDR2 SVGIG (reference sequence). The CDR3 loop spans 11 amino acids. This clonotype was seen a few times. Its target is unknown. The assay that was used to sequence DNA from cultured CD4+ T cells was the Oncomine TCR Beta short-read assay. TCRdb recomputed calls from the PCR reads with MiXCR, one row per CDR3 protein. The repertoire holds some 19,000 distinct CDR3 sequences, about 59% seen once, with 20% to 25% in the top ten. Indicated treatment: roughly nine-day PBMC culture with coronavirus spike peptide pools or control peptides (ViraFEST assay).

Sample: CD4+ T cells from blood, cultured in vitro, taken before SARS-CoV-2 vaccination. The sequence was obtained from a human donor who received a COVID-19 vaccine. The chain combines TRBV30 with TRBJ1-1; D is unresolved. The CDR3 loop is CAWLGGTEAFF. In DNA, the CDR3 is TGTGCCTGGTTAGGAGGGACTGAAGCTTTCTTT.